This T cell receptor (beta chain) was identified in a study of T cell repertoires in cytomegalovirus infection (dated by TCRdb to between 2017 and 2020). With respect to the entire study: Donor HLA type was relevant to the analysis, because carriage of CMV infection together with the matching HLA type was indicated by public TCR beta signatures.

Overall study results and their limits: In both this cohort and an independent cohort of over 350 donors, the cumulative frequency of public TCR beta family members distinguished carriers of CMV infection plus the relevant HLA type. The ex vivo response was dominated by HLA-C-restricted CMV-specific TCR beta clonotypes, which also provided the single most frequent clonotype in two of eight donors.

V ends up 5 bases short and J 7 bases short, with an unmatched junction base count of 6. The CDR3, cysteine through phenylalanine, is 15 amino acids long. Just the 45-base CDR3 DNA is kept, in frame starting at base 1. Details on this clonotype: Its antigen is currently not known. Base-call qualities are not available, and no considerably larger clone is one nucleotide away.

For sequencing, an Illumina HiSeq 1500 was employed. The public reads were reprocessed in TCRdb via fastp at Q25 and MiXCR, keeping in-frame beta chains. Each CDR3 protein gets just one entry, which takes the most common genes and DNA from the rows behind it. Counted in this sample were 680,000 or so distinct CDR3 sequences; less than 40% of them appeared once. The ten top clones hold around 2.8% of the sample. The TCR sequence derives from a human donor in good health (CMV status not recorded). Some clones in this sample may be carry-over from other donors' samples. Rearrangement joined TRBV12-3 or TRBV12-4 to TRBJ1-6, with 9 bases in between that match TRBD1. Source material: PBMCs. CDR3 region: CASSPQGAINSPLHF. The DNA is TGTGCCAGCAGTCCACAGGGGGCTATCAATTCACCCCTCCACTTT.